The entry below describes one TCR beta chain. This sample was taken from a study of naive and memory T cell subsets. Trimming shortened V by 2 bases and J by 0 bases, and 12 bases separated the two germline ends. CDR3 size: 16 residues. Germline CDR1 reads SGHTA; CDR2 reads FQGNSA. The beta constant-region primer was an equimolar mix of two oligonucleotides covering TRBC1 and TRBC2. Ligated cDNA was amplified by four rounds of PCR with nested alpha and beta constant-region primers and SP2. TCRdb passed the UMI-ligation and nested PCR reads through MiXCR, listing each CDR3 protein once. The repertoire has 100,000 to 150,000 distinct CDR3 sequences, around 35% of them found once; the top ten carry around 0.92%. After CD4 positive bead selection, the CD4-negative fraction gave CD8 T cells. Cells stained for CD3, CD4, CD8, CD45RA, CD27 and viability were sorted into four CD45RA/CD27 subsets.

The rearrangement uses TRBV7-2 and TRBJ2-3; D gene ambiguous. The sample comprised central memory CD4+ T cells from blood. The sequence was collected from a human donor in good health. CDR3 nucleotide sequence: TGTGCCAGCAGCTTATCCCGCGGAATTAGCACAGATACGCAGTATTTT. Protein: CASSLSRGISTDTQYF.